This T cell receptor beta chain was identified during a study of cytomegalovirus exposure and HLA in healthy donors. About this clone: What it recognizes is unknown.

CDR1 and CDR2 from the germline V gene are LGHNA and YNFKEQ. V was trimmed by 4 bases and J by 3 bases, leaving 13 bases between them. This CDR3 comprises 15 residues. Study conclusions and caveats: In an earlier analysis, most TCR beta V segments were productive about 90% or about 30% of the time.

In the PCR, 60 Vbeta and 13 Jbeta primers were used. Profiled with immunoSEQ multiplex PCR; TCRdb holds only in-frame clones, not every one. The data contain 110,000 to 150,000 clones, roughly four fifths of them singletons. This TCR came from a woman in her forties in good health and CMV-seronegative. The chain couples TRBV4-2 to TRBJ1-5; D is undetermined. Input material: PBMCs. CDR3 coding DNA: TGTGCCAGCAGCCTCCTGGGCCTCCCCAATCAGCCCCAGCATTTT. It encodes CASSLLGLPNQPQHF.